The clone carrying this T cell receptor beta chain was seen more than once but under ten times. What it binds is unknown. TCRdb analysed the reads with MiXCR anew, one entry per CDR3 protein. The sample has around 800,000 distinct CDR3 sequences, 32% seen once; the top ten hold over 10%. The entry originates in a study of T cell repertoires in cytomegalovirus infection. Study at large: CMV epitopes, recently identified HLA-C-restricted and well-studied HLA-B-restricted, were used. An indication of both CMV infection and matching HLA type came from public TCR beta signatures.

Study-wide results and caveats: Carriers of CMV plus the relevant HLA were identified by cumulative public TCR beta family frequency. CMV-specific TCR beta clonotypes restricted by HLA-C were the ones dominating the ex vivo response.

This TCR was sampled from a human donor in good health (CMV status not recorded). Some clones in this sample may be carry-over from other donors' samples. The sequenced sample was cultured CD8+ T cells from PBMCs, obtained from culture after CMV antigen stimulation.

CDR3 DNA: TGTGCCAGCAGTATTTTCCGGGACTACGAGCAGTACTTC. As protein: CASSIFRDYEQYF. The V call is TRBV12-3 or TRBV12-4, the J call TRBJ2-7, with D possibly being TRBD2 (5 bases). V was clipped by 5 bases and J by 3 bases, with 11 bases between them. CDR3 length: 13 residues.